This T cell receptor (beta chain) was obtained from a study of blood T cells in healthy people across ages. Study in general: With template switching, about one barcoded beta molecule was captured per two T cells. Notes on the study in general: The lack of PBMC sorting stopped any conclusive naive versus antigen-experienced comparison.

Using a J-beta primer mix together with a sample-barcoded 5' primer, a second PCR was run for roughly 6 to 12 cycles. A tag from a template-switch adaptor with 12 random nucleotides marked each cDNA molecule. One entry per CDR3 protein, called by TCRdb with MiXCR from the 5' RACE reads. The sample contains hundreds of thousands of distinct CDR3 sequences, approximately 52% of which appear only once. Each sample yielded at least 5 micrograms of PBMC total RNA. The CDR3 is 16 residues long. The trim removed 2 bases at V and 7 bases at J, leaving 11 bases unmatched. CDR1 is SQVTM and CDR2 is ANQGSEA in the germline V gene. Concerning this clonotype itself: Its antigen is undetermined.

This clonotype originated in a woman at least 80 years old in good health. Sequences were obtained from blood. The V gene is TRBV29-1, the J gene TRBJ2-1; TRBD2 matches at 10 bases. The CDR3 region is CSVEKRWSGGANEQFF. Here the CDR3 DNA reads TGCAGCGTTGAAAAACGGTGGAGCGGGGGGGCGAATGAGCAGTTCTTC.